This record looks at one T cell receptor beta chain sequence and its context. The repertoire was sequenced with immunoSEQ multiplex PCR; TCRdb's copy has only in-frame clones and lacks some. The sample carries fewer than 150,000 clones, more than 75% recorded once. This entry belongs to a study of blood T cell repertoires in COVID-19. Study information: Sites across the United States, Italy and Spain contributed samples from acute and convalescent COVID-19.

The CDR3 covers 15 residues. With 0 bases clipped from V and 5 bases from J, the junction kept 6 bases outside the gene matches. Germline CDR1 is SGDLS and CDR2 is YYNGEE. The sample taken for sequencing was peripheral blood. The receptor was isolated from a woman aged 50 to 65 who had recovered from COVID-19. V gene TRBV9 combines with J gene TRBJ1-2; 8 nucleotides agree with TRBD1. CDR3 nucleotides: TGTGCCAGCAGCGTAGAAGGGACAGGTGTTTATGGCTACACCTTC. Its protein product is CASSVEGTGVYGYTF.